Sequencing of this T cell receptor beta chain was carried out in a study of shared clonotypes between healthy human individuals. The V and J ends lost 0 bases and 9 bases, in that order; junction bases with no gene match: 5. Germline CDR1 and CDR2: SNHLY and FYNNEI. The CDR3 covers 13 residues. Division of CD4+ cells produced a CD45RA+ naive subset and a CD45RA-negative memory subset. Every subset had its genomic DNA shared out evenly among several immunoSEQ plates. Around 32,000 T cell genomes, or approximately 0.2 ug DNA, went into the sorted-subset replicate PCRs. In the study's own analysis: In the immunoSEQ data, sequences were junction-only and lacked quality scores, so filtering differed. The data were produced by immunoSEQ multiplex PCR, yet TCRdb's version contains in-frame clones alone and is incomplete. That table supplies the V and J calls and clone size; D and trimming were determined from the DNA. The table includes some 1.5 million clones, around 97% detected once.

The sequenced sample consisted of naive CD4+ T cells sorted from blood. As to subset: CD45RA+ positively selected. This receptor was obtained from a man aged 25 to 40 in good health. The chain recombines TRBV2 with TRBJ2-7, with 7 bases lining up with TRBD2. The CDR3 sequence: CASSEASGGWQYF. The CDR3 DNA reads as TGTGCCAGCAGTGAAGCGTCGGGAGGATGGCAGTACTTC.